This T cell receptor beta chain was identified in a study of memory CD4+ T cells and cytomegalovirus serostatus. About the study: Of the healthy Belgian adults, 9 were CMV seropositive and approximately 24 seronegative. Study-level points and caveats: Each of approximately 61 CMV-associated TCRbeta sequences occurred in one to five individuals. A US-trained random forest predicted CMV serostatus with median AUC approximately 0.9.

Remarks on this clone: Antigen: not known.

The CDR3 is 14 residues long. The germline CDR1 and CDR2 sequences are LNHDA and SQIVND (reference sequence). With 3 bases removed from V and 3 bases from J, the gap between germline ends came to 9 bases. Single viable CD3+CD4+CD8-CD45RO+ cells were sorted as the memory CD4+ T cells. Positive selection with CD4 microbeads enriched total CD4+ T cells. TCRdb keeps only in-frame clones here, not all; method: immunoSEQ multiplex PCR. The data contain some 50,000 clones, roughly four fifths of them seen just once; the ten biggest clones take up under 2%. Sequencing was done on a sample of memory CD4+ T cells from blood. This chain connects TRBV19 to TRBJ1-5; D perhaps matches TRBD1 (6 bases). This receptor was identified in an adult in good health and CMV-seronegative. CDR3 sequence reads: CASSIHRDNQPQHF. CDR3 in DNA: TGTGCCAGTAGTATTCACAGGGACAATCAGCCCCAGCATTTT.